Presented here are 15 T cell receptor beta chains from one specimen sequenced in a study of T-cell memory formation after mild COVID-19. TCRdb reprocessed the 5' RACE reads via MiXCR and lists one record per CDR3 protein. The sample shows 450,000 or so distinct CDR3 sequences, 20% of them seen only once. Source material: PBMCs or a T cell subset sorted from them (not recorded which). The origin of the receptors is an adult woman who had mild COVID-19 (a few samples of this study predate the infection). Cell type and time point are not known.

This clonotype showed up just a few times. The V call is TRBV24-1, the J call TRBJ2-1, with unresolved D. The V gene's germline CDR1 is KGHDR and CDR2 SFDVKD. The germline V and J ends were trimmed by 8 bases and 0 bases, with 10 bases remaining between them. There are 14 residues in the CDR3. This chain's CDR3 is CATTEPTSYNEQFF. CDR3 nucleotide sequence: TGTGCCACCACTGAGCCAACCTCCTACAATGAGCAGTTCTTC.

There are a few counts of this clonotype. This chain links TRBV24-1 with TRBJ2-3; D uncertain. The V gene lost 7 bases and the J gene lost 6 bases, with 13 bases spanning the gap. There are 13 residues in the CDR3. CDR1 KGHDR and CDR2 SFDVKD come from the germline V gene. For the CDR3, the DNA is TGTGCCACCAGAGCGTTCCTTGAGGATACGCAGTATTTT. Residues: CATRAFLEDTQYF.

The CDR3 loop reads CASRPLSGTRPPLGYTF. CDR3 coding DNA: TGTGCCAGCAGACCGTTATCCGGGACAAGGCCTCCACTGGGCTACACCTTC. The genes are TRBV7-7 and TRBJ1-2; D possibly corresponds to TRBD1 (6 bases). In germline, CDR1 is SSHAT, CDR2 FNYEAQ (reference sequence). The CDR3 is 17 residues long. V was cut by 6 bases and J by 8 bases, with 28 bases left in between.

This clonotype was seen a few times. This sequence joins TRBV12-3 or TRBV12-4 and TRBJ1-3; 8 positions agree with TRBD1. This CDR3 contains 16 residues. V shed 3 bases, J shed 1 base, and the junction held 5 bases outside the gene matches. For the CDR3, the DNA is TGTGCCAGCAGTTTTCAGGGGGCGCGATCTGGAAACACCATATATTTT. It yields the protein CASSFQGARSGNTIYF.

The chain is built from TRBV5-1 and TRBJ2-1, with TRBD2 matching 7 bases. With V trimmed by 1 base and J by 4 bases, 8 bases remained unmatched. Germline CDR1 is SGHRS and CDR2 is YFSETQ. There are 16 residues in the CDR3. The CDR3 DNA follows: TGCGCCAGCAGCTTGAGTGCTAGCGGACTGTACAATGAGCAGTTCTTC. Protein sequence: CASSLSASGLYNEQFF.

The rearrangement joins TRBV24-1 to TRBJ1-1; the match to TRBD1 covers 7 bases. Germline loops: CDR1 KGHDR, CDR2 SFDVKD. The CDR3 extends over 15 amino acids. The ends lost 3 bases at V and 4 bases at J; junction bases unmatched: 7. The CDR3 coding sequence is TGTGCCACCAGTGATACCACAGGGGAGGCCACTGAAGCTTTCTTT. This encodes CATSDTTGEATEAFF.

About this clonotype itself: The germline gene is not matched at one end of the junction; a read error may be the cause. This chain links TRBV7-2 with TRBJ2-7; D unresolved. The CDR3 extends over 14 amino acids. Germline values: CDR1 SGHTA, CDR2 FQGNSA. CDR3 bases: TGTGCCAGCAGCTTAGTTCCGGAACCCGGACGAGGAGTCTTC. Its protein product is CASSLVPEPGRGVF.

The table lists this clonotype with a few counts. The rearrangement uses TRBV7-9 and TRBJ2-7, with 7 nucleotides matching TRBD1. Germline CDR1 SEHNR, CDR2 FQNEAQ (reference sequence). This CDR3 contains 15 residues. V lost 4 bases, J lost 2 bases, and 8 bases stayed unmatched. The CDR3, as DNA: TGTGCCAGCAGCTCCTCGACAGGGTTTCCCTACGAGCAGTACTTC. Amino acids: CASSSSTGFPYEQYF.

This clonotype was seen only a few times. The V and J genes are TRBV7-6 and TRBJ2-1, with 9 bases lining up with TRBD2. From germline, CDR1 is SGHVS and CDR2 FNYEAQ. J gave up 7 bases and V 6 bases, and 13 bases lay outside the gene matches. This CDR3 contains 16 residues. CDR3 residues: CASSLGSAGGGNEQFF. CDR3 nucleotides: TGTGCCAGCAGTTTGGGATCAGCGGGAGGCGGTAATGAGCAGTTCTTC. Together with reference TRBV7-6 and TRBJ2-1, the CDR3 gives the full variable domain: GAGVSQSPRYKVTKRGQDVALRCDPISGHVSLYWYRQALGQGPEFLTYFNYEAQQDKSGLPNDRFSAERPEGSISTLTIQRTEQRDSAMYRCASSLGSAGGGNEQFFGPGTRLTVL.

The chain is built from TRBV20-1 and TRBJ2-5; 7 nucleotides agree with TRBD1. Germline V lookup: CDR1 DFQATT, CDR2 SNEGSKA (reference sequence). There are 11 residues in the CDR3. The junction had 3 bases not matched to a gene; V was cut back by 6 bases and J by 5 bases. CDR3 nucleotides: TGCAGTGCCCAGGACAGGGAGACCCAGTACTTC. Its protein product is CSAQDRETQYF.

This clonotype was seen more than once but under ten times. The V gene is TRBV30, the J gene TRBJ1-6; a weak D match, TRBD1 (6 bases). Trimming pared 5 bases from V and 7 bases from J, leaving 15 bases between. The CDR3 is made up of 14 amino acids. The germline CDR1 and CDR2 sequences are GTSNPN and SVGIG (reference sequence). In DNA, the CDR3 is TGTGCCTGGGGAACAGGGATCGGGAATTCACCCCTCCACTTT. Its protein product is CAWGTGIGNSPLHF.

The chain joins TRBV3-1 to TRBJ2-3, with D unresolved. The germline gives CDR1 LGHDT, CDR2 YNNKEL (reference sequence). Trimming took 1 base from V and 2 from J, leaving 7 bases between them. The CDR3 has 14 residues. CDR3 amino acids: CASSQGRYTDTQYF. DNA for the CDR3: TGTGCCAGCAGCCAAGGCAGATACACAGATACGCAGTATTTT.

V gene TRBV7-9 combines with J gene TRBJ1-2; no clear D. The germline V gene encodes CDR1 SEHNR and CDR2 FQNEAQ (reference sequence). V lost 5 bases and J 6 bases, leaving 7 bases between the germline ends. The CDR3 is 11 residues long. In DNA form, the CDR3 reads TGTGCCAGCAGCCTATCTCATGGCTACACCTTC. Translating gives CASSLSHGYTF. The full variable domain, with the rest looked up from reference TRBV7-9 and TRBJ1-2, is DTGVSQNPRHKITKRGQNVTFRCDPISEHNRLYWYRQTLGQGPEFLTYFQNEAQLEKSRLLSDRFSAERPKGSFSTLEIQRTEQGDSAMYLCASSLSHGYTFGSGTRLTVV.

This clonotype was seen more than once but under ten times. V and J are TRBV6-1 and TRBJ2-7; 8 nucleotides match TRBD1. The CDR3 has 14 amino acids. With V trimmed by 7 bases and J by 3 bases, 8 bases remained unmatched. The germline gives CDR1 MNHNS, CDR2 SASEGT. The CDR3 here is CASIGGTGYYEQYF. The CDR3 coding sequence is TGTGCCAGCATAGGGGGGACAGGATACTACGAGCAGTACTTC.

This clonotype appeared a few times. The genes are TRBV6-5 and TRBJ1-4; the D gene is possibly TRBD1 (5 bases). This CDR3 is 14 amino acids long. Germline CDR1 reads MNHEY; CDR2 reads SVGAGI. Trimming shortened V by 0 bases and J by 8 bases, and 10 bases separated the two germline ends. CDR3 region: CASSYSGQWEKLFF. The CDR3, as DNA: TGTGCCAGCAGTTACTCCGGACAATGGGAAAAACTGTTTTTT.